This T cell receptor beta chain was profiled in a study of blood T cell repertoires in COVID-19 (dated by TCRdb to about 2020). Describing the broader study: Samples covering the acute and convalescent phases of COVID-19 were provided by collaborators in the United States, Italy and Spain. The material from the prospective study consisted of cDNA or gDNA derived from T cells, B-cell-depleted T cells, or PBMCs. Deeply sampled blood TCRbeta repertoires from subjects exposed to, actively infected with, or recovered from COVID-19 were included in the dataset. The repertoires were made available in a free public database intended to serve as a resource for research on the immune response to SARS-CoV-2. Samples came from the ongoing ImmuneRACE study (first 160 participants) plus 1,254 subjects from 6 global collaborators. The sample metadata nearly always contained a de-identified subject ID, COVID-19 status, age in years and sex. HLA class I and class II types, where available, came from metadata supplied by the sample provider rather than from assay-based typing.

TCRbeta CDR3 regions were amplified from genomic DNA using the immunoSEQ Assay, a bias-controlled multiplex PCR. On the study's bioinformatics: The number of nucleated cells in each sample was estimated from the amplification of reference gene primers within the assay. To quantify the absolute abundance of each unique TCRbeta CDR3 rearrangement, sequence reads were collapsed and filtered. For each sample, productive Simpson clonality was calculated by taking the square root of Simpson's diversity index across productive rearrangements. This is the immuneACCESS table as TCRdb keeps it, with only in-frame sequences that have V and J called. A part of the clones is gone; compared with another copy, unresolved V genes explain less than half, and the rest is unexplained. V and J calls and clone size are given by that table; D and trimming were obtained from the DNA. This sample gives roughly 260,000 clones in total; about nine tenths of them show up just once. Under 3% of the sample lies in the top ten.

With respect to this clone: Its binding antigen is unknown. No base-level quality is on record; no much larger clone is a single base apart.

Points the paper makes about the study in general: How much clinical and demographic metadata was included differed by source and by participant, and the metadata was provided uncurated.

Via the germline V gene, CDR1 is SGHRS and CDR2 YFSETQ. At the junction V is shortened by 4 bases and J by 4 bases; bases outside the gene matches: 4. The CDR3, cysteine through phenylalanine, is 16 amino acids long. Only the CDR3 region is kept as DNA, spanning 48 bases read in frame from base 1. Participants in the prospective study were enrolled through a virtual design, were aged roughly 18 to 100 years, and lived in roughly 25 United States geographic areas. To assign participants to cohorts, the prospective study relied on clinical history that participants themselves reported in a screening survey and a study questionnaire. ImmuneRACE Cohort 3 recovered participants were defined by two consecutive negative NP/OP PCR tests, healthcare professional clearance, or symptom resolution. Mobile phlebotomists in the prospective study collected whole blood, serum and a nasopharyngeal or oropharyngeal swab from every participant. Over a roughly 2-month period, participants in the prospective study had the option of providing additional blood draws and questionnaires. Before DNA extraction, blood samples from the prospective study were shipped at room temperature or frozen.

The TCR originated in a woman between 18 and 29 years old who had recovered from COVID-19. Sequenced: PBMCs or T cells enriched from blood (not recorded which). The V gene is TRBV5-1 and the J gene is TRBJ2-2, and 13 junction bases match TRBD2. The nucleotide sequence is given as TGCGCCAGCAGCCCAACTAGCGGGGGGGCCACCGGGGAGCTGTTTTTT. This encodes CASSPTSGGATGELFF.